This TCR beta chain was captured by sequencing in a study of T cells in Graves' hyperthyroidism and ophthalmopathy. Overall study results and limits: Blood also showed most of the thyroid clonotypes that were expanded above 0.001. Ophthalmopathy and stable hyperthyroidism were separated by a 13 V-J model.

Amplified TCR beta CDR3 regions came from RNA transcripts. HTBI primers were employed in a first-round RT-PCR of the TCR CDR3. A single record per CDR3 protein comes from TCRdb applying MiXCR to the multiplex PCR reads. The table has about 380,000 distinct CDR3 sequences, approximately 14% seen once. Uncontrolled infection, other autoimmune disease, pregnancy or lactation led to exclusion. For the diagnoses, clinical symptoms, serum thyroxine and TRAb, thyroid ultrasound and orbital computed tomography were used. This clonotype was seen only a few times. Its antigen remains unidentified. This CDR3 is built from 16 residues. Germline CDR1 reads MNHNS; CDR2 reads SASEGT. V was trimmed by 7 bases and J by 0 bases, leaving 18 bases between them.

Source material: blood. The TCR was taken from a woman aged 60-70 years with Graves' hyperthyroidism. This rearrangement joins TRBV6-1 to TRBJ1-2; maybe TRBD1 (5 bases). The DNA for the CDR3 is TGTGCCAGCACTCTACGAGCCAGGGAAGCTAACTATGGCTACACCTTC. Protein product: CASTLRAREANYGYTF.